This TCR beta chain is drawn from a study of immune evolution from preneoplasia to lung adenocarcinoma. Regarding the study as a whole: Top clone share appeared to fall from AAH through AIS, MIA, adenocarcinoma.

Histologic diagnosis was independently verified by two lung pathologists. Repertoires were generated with immunoSEQ multiplex PCR, while TCRdb's copy carries only in-frame clones and drops some. The top ten hold 7.5% to 9% of the sample, which has several thousand clones, nearly 80% seen once. Of note for this clone: The target antigen is unknown.

Germline values: CDR1 SGHVS, CDR2 FQNEAQ. The ends were cut back, 5 bases at V and 7 bases at J, with 26 bases in the middle. The CDR3 covers 17 residues. Sequencing input: FFPE adjacent normal lung tissue. This receptor was identified in a person between 60 and 80 years old with lung adenocarcinoma. The chain is built from TRBV7-8 and TRBJ2-5; weak D call: TRBD2 (7 bases). The CDR3 sequence is CASSPGGGGPARRTQYF. CDR3 nucleotide sequence: TGTGCCAGCAGCCCCGGTGGGGGGGGCCCAGCGAGGCGGACCCAGTACTTC. The full variable domain, with the rest looked up from reference TRBV7-8 and TRBJ2-5, is GAGVSQSPRYKVAKRGQDVALRCDPISGHVSLFWYQQALGQGPEFLTYFQNEAQLDKSGLPSDRFFAERPEGSVSTLKIQRTQQEDSAVYLCASSPGGGGPARRTQYFGPGTRLLVL.